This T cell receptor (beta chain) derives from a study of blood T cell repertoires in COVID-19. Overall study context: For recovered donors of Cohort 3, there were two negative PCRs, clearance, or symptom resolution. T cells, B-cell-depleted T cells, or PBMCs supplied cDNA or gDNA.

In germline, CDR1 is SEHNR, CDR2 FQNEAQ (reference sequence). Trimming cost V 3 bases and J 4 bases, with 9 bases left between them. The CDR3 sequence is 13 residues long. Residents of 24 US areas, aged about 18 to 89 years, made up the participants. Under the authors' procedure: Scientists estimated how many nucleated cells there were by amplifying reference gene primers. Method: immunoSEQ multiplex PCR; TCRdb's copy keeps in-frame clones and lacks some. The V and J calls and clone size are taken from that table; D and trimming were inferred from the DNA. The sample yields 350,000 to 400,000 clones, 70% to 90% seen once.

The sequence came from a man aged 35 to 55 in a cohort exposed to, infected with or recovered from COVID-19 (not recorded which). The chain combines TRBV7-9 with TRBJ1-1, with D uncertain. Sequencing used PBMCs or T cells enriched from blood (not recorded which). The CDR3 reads CASSFSPITEAFF. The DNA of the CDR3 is TGTGCCAGCAGCTTCAGTCCGATCACTGAAGCTTTCTTT.